This T cell receptor beta chain was retrieved from a study of STAT3 mutations in large granular lymphocyte leukemia. Overall study context: More than half of T-LGLL patients received immunosuppressive therapy. Whole-study results and caveats: Treatment regimens differed across patients between samplings. After therapy, about 35% of the 18 patients switched clonotypes, all new clones STAT3 wild type. Samples missed the first appearance of the clone. At least one immunodominant TCR beta clonotype appeared in every T-cell large granular lymphocyte leukemia patient.

CDR1 is PRHDT and CDR2 is FYEKMQ in the germline V gene (reference sequence). V lost 5 bases, J lost 4 bases, and 14 bases lay in between. The CDR3 length is 15 residues. The method was immunoSEQ multiplex PCR; TCRdb's version includes in-frame clones alone and lacks a portion of them. The table records about 15,000 clones, roughly nine tenths of them present only once. With respect to this clone: Its antigen is unidentified.

The sequenced sample consisted of peripheral blood mononuclear cells. The receptor's source is a man between 40 and 49 years old with T-cell large granular lymphocyte leukemia. Some clones in this sample may be carry-over from other donors' samples. The rearrangement joins TRBV13 to TRBJ2-2; no definite D call. The CDR3 DNA sequence: TGTGCCAGCAGCCCCGACTCCCTAGGCACCGGGGAGCTGTTTTTT. It is translated as CASSPDSLGTGELFF.